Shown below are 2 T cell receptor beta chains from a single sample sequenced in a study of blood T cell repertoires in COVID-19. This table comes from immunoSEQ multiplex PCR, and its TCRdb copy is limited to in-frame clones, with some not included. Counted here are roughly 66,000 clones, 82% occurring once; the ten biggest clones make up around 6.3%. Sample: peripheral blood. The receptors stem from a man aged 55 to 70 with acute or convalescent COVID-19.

CDR3 sequence reads: CAWSKQTANTEAFF. The CDR3 DNA reads as TGTGCCTGGAGTAAACAGACCGCGAACACTGAAGCTTTCTTT. The chain links TRBV30 to TRBJ1-1; no clear D. CDR1 and CDR2 from the germline V gene are GTSNPN and SVGIG (reference sequence). The CDR3 loop spans 14 amino acids. The V end was cut by 2 bases, the J end by 1 base, with 11 bases between.

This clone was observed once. The CDR3 DNA follows: TGTGCCAGTAGTAGGGGGGGACCGCAAGAGACCCAGTACTTC. This sequence encodes CASSRGGPQETQYF. The chain recombines TRBV19 with TRBJ2-5, with 7 bases identical to TRBD2. CDR1 is LNHDA and CDR2 is SQIVND in the germline V gene (reference sequence). V shed 4 bases, J shed 2 bases, and the junction held 4 bases outside the gene matches. The CDR3 contains 14 residues.